This paragraph covers one T cell receptor beta chain sequence. Its antigen remains undetermined. Nothing much larger sits one base from this clone, and base qualities are not available. The CDR3 goes from the cysteine to the phenylalanine over 16 residues. The entry retains the CDR3 DNA only, 48 bases that are in frame from base 1. The CDR1 and CDR2 encoded by the germline V gene are MNHEY and SVGAGI. Trimming leaves V shorter by 2 bases and J shorter by 4 bases, with the junction holding 6 bases beyond the gene matches. The sample originates from a study of cytomegalovirus exposure and HLA in healthy donors (dated by TCRdb to about 2017). Regarding the complete study: In an earlier analysis of some 610 of the donors, around 300 Gb of sequence data and some 120 million unique TCR beta sequences from approximately 180 million T cells were reported. Approximately 300 gigabases of sequencing data and tens of millions of unique TCR sequences were included in an early release covering 550 to 800 HLA-typed donors. Of the roughly 390 genotyped donors, roughly 85% fell in the genetic ancestry cluster associated with self-reported Caucasian donors. The aim of the study was to test whether cataloging public T cell receptors could identify signatures of past pathogen exposure. The T cell repertoires of some 700 subjects were profiled by immunosequencing and related to cytomegalovirus serostatus. In addition to the first cohort of around 670 subjects, a separate validation cohort of 100 to 150 different subjects was used. To predict cytomegalovirus infection status, the study brought together high-throughput TCR immunosequencing, statistical association of individual TCRs with disease status, and machine learning. To study patterns of TCR occurrence, a later analysis re-analyzed previously published TCR beta repertoires from 500 to 850 donors and added high-resolution HLA genotyping. In the later analysis, no new phenotypic data were used to find candidate immune exposures; instead, reliance was placed on TCR beta sequences and their occurrence across donors. To decide whether each TCR beta V gene segment behaved as functional or pseudogenic, an earlier analysis of fewer than 750 of the donors relied on high-throughput TCR beta sequencing. Donor age, sex, ethnicity and CMV serostatus were compiled together with the repertoire data. Genome-wide SNP genotypes for about 65% of the roughly 670 donors were used in a later genetic analysis, which treated that subset as a discovery cohort. All discovery cohort repertoires had been generated on a single sequencing platform. Both class I and class II loci were covered by HLA typing, at four-digit resolution. The number of typed donors differed by locus: roughly 629-640 for A, B, C, DRB1 and DQB1; 500 to 550 for DQA1; around 580 for DPA1; and some 470 for DPB1. Five DR-DQ haplotypes were handled as single units for association and clustering, since linkage in the cohort was strong. Among about 390 genotyped donors of the cohort, an average of about 240,000 unique TCR beta nucleotide sequences were sequenced per donor, approximately 20% of them non-productive.

The cohort consisted of 600 to 750 healthy bone marrow donors. At the time of sampling, every cohort member was nominally healthy, though immune exposures that went unrecorded were likely present. The donor tested CMV seropositive and was one of the 289 seropositive cohort members. Every donor gave a peripheral blood sample, and the peripheral blood mononuclear cells from that sample were used for TCR beta sequencing. Genomic DNA was extracted from the blood cell samples with the Qiagen DNeasy Blood Extraction Kit. Paper-wide results and their limitations: In a later analysis, 16,951 TCR beta sequences were associated with specific HLA alleles at a false discovery rate of 0.05. Across donors, most TCR sequences were observed very rarely, whereas some public TCRs were present in many individuals. The study gave a list of 150 to 200 TCR beta chains associated with cytomegalovirus. Roughly uniform sequencing depth across donors was assumed in presence/absence analyses, although this assumption may not hold. Assigning TCR associations to individual alleles was difficult when HLA alleles, especially DR and DQ, strongly co-occurred. For the cohort, immune exposure information was limited to CMV serostatus. The 87-base-pair reads could not distinguish some IMGT-functional V segments, including TRBV6-2 and TRBV6-3, so those segments were excluded. Cytomegalovirus status was reported to be diagnosed by the classifier with high specificity and sensitivity in both the original and validation cohorts. A further reported finding was that TCR beta sequences accurately predicted the HLA-A and HLA-B alleles for most subjects in the first cohort. In a later genetic analysis, a missense DCLRE1C variant was associated with V-gene and J-gene trimming of TCR beta chains, and the association was replicated in an independent cohort. An earlier analysis of approximately 570 of the donors showed that most TCR beta V segments appeared in productive rearrangements either about 87% or about 30% of the time, which broadly matched IMGT annotations. Around 16 rarely observed V segments, including chromosome 9 orphons, were excluded from the earlier analysis of approximately 500 of the donors because counts were too low. In a later analysis, HLA-associated TCR beta chains were found to be more clonally expanded and to have lower generation probabilities than equally common non-associated chains. A group of highly shared sequence variants was considered likely to be a technical artifact of the sequencing pipeline. It was suggested by the authors that the approach could potentially be generalized to other disease states and immunological phenotypes. Because some donors lacked HLA typing at each locus, the association tests relied only on the typed subset. A later analysis found that most CMV-associated TCR beta chains appeared HLA-restricted, with HLA associations seemingly driven largely by CMV exposure. Correlated functional status among segregating V segments might be attributable to linkage disequilibrium, but an unknown experimental factor could not be ruled out. A later genetic analysis reported fewer N-insertions in productive TCRs among donors in an Asian-associated ancestry cluster than the roughly 690-donor mean. A later analysis found that TCR association rates varied across HLA loci, with DRB1 alleles showing the most associated TCRs and HLA-C alleles the fewest. In vitro tests confirmed that a few of the cytomegalovirus-associated TCR beta chains recognize cytomegalovirus antigens. This cohort had only TCR beta chains sequenced, and the lack of alpha or paired-chain data limited which features could be detected. A later analysis reported that several top co-occurrence clusters appeared linked to parvovirus B19, influenza, CMV and Epstein-Barr virus.

Libraries were made using the immunoSEQ multiplex PCR assay. A mixture of 60 forward primers for TCR Vbeta segments and 13 reverse primers for TCR Jbeta segments was used in the multiplex PCR. Amplification of the CDR3 region of rearranged TCR beta genes was performed with a multiplex PCR assay on genomic DNA. Amplified TCR beta libraries were sequenced as 87-base-pair reads on the Illumina HiSeq System. As for the authors' bioinformatics: A later analysis counted some 80 million unique TCR beta chains across the 670 or so repertoires, and some 12 million of these chains were shared by at least two donors. To remove PCR and sequencing errors, raw reads were error-corrected and collapsed into unique sequences using a nearest-neighbor algorithm that merged closely related sequences. CDR3 sequences were aligned to IMGT reference sequences to assign V, D and J gene segments. Each retained sequence needed at least a six-nucleotide match to both a V gene segment and a J gene segment. A rearrangement was called productive if the CDR3 had no stop codons and remained in frame with V and J, and every other rearrangement was called non-productive. CDR3 was defined by IMGT convention, running from the second conserved V-encoded cysteine to the conserved J-encoded phenylalanine. Sequences without an unambiguous match to a single V gene segment were excluded from the earlier analysis of approximately 560 of the donors. An earlier analysis of fewer than 650 of the donors classified V segments as functional when productive rearrangements were above 56.7% and as segregating when the standard deviation between donors was above 5%. A statistical classification framework was built for diagnosing cytomegalovirus status from the catalog of TCR beta chain sequences. In a later analysis, TCR nucleotide sequences were compared against IMGT/GENE-DB human TR gene sequences so that V and J genes could be assigned. A later analysis assigned CDR3 sequences and most-parsimonious VDJ recombination scenarios with the TCRdist pipeline. In a later analysis, each TCR beta chain was defined by its CDR3 amino acid sequence together with its V-gene family, and reads lacking a unique V-gene family were excluded. To address suspected cross-contamination and a sequencing artifact, a later analysis removed roughly 580 highly shared, low-generation-probability nucleotide sequences. A later analysis calculated a clonal expansion index for each public chain from normalized within-repertoire ranks of inferred template counts. A later analysis computed generation probabilities with a VDJ recombination model fitted to out-of-frame rearrangements, and checked the results against IGoR. A later analysis scored TCR-TCR, TCR-HLA and TCR-CMV co-occurrence with hypergeometric tests, applying a repertoire-size bias correction to TCR pairs. False discovery rates were estimated in a later analysis by permuting HLA or CMV assignments 20 times. In a later analysis, co-occurring TCRs were grouped using DBSCAN, with TCRdist sequence similarity added in when clustering inside HLA-allele-positive subsets. Repertoires with fewer than 30,000 or more than 120,000 public chains, plus five repertoires with anomalous nucleotide sharing, were excluded from co-occurrence clustering. Here the immuneACCESS table is served through TCRdb, limited to in-frame sequences with V and J called. Missing clones are a known gap in these copies; in checked studies unresolved V genes cover under half, and the rest lacks a known reason. V, J and clone size were drawn from that table, and D and trimming were deduced from the DNA. This sample is represented by around 80,000 clones; over 65% of them were singletons. The ten largest make up over 8% of the sample.

Sample: PBMCs. Here the chain combines TRBV6-5 and TRBJ2-5; TRBD2 lines up with 11 middle nucleotides. The origin of this receptor is a man aged 40-49 years in good health and CMV-seropositive. The DNA sequence is TGTGCCAGCAGTTACGCTAGCGGGGGGATAGCAGAGACCCAGTACTTC. Its protein reads: CASSYASGGIAETQYF.